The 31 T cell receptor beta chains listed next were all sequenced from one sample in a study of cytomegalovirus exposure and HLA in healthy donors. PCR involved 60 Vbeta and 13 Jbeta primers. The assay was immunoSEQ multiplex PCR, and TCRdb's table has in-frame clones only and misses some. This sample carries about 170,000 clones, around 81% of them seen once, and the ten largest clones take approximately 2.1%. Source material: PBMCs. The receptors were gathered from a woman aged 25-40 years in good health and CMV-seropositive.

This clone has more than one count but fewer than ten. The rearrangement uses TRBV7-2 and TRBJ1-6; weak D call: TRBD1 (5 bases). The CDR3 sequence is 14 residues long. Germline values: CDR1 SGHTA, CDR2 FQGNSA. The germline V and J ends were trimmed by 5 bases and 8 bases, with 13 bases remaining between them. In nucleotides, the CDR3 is TGTGCCAGCAGCAACCTACGGGGGGATTCACCCCTCCACTTT. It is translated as CASSNLRGDSPLHF. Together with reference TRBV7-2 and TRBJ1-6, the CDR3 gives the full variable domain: GAGVSQSPSNKVTEKGKDVELRCDPISGHTALYWYRQSLGQGLEFLIYFQGNSAPDKSGLPSDRFSAERTGGSVSTLTIQRTQQEDSAVYLCASSNLRGDSPLHFGNGTRLTVT.

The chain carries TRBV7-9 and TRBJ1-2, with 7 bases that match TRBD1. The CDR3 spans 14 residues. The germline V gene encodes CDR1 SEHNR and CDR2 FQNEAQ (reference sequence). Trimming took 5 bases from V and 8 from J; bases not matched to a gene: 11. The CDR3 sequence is CASSQASRGFGYTF. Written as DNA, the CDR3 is TGTGCCAGCAGCCAGGCTAGCAGGGGGTTCGGCTACACCTTC.

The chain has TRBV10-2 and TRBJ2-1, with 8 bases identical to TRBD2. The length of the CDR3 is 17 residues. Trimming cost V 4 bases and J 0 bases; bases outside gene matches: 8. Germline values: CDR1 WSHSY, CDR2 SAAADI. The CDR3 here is CASSVRGGPVSYNEQFF. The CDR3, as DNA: TGCGCCAGCAGTGTACGCGGGGGGCCTGTCTCCTACAATGAGCAGTTCTTC.

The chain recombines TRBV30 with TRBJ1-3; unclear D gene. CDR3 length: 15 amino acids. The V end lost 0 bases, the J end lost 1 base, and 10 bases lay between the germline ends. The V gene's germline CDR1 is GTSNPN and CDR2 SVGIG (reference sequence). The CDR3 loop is CAWSVPAGSGNTIYF. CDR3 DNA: TGTGCCTGGAGTGTACCAGCAGGATCTGGAAACACCATATATTTT.

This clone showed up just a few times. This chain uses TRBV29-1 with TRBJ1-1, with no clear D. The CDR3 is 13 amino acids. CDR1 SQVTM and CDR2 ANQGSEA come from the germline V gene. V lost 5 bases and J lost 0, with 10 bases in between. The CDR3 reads CSVSEGLNTEAFF. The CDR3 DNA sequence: TGCAGCGTTTCAGAGGGCTTGAACACTGAAGCTTTCTTT.

Here the CDR3 reads CASSFQLAGNEKLFF. In DNA form, the CDR3 reads TGTGCCAGCAGCTTCCAACTAGCGGGGAATGAAAAACTGTTTTTT. The V and J genes are TRBV7-8 and TRBJ1-4; no definite D call. This CDR3 has 15 amino acids. Between the trimmed V and J ends, which lost 3 bases and 5 bases, there was a span of 13 bases. The V gene's germline CDR1 is SGHVS and CDR2 FQNEAQ.

CDR3 loop: CAWRQERNTEAFF. CDR3 sequence (DNA): TGTGCCTGGAGACAAGAACGCAACACTGAAGCTTTCTTT. V and J are TRBV30 and TRBJ1-1; no clear D. The CDR3 has 13 amino acids. V lost 3 bases and J 2 bases, leaving 10 bases between the germline ends. Germline assignment: CDR1 GTSNPN and CDR2 SVGIG (reference sequence). The entire variable domain, with the rest obtained from reference TRBV30 and TRBJ1-1, is as follows: SQTIHQWPATLVQPVGSPLSLECTVEGTSNPNLYWYRQAAGRGLQLLFYSVGIGQISSEVPQNLSASRPQDRQFILSSKKLLLSDSGFYLCAWRQERNTEAFFGQGTRLTVV.

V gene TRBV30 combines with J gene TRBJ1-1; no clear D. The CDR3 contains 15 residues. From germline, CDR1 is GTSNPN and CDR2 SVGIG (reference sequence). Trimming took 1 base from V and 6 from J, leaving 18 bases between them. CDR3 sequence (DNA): TGTGCCTGGAGTGGTAAGTCAGGTTACATCGCTGAAGCTTTCTTT. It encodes CAWSGKSGYIAEAFF. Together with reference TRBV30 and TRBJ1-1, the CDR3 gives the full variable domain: SQTIHQWPATLVQPVGSPLSLECTVEGTSNPNLYWYRQAAGRGLQLLFYSVGIGQISSEVPQNLSASRPQDRQFILSSKKLLLSDSGFYLCAWSGKSGYIAEAFFGQGTRLTVV.

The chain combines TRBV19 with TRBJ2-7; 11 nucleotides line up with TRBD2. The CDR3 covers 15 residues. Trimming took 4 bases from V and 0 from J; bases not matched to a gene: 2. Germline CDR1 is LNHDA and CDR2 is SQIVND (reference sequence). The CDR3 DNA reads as TGTGCCAGTAGTAGGGGACTAGCGGACTCCTACGAGCAGTACTTC. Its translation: CASSRGLADSYEQYF.

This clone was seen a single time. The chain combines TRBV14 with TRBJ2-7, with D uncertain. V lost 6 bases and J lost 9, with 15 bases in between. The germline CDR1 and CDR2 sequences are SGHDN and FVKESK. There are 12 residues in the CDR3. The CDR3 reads CASSRSYEGQYF. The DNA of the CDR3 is TGTGCCAGCAGTCGGAGCTACGAAGGGCAGTACTTC.

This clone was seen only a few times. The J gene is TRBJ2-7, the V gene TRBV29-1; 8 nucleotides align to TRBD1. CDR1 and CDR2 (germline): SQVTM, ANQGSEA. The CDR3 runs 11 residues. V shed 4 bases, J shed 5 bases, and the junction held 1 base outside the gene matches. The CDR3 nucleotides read TGCAGCGTTGGGACAGGGAACGAGCAGTACTTC. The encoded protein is CSVGTGNEQYF.

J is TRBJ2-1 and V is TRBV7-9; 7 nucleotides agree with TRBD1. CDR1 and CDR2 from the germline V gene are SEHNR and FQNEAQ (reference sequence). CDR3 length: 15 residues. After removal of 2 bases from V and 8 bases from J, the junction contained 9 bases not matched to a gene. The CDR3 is CASSLSIGGDDEQFF. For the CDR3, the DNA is TGTGCCAGCAGCTTATCGATAGGGGGCGACGATGAGCAGTTCTTC.

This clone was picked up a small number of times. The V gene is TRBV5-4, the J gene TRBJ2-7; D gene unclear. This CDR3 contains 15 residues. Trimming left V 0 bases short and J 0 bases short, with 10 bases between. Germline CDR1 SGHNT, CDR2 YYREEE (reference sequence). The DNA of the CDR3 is TGTGCCAGCAGCTTGGACTGGGCCAGCTCCTACGAGCAGTACTTC. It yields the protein CASSLDWASSYEQYF.

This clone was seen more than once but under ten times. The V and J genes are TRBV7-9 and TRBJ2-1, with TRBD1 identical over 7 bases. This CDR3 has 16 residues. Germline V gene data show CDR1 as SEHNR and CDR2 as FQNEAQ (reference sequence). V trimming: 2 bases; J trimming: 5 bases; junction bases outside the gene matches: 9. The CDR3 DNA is TGTGCCAGCAGCTTAAGAGGGGGCGTGGGGAACAATGAGCAGTTCTTC. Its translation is CASSLRGGVGNNEQFF.

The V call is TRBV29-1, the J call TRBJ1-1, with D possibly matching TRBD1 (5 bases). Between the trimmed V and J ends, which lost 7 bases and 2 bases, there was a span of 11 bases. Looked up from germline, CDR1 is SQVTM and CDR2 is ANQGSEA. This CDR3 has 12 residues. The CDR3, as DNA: TGCAGCGCCCGACAGACAAACACTGAAGCTTTCTTT. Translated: CSARQTNTEAFF.

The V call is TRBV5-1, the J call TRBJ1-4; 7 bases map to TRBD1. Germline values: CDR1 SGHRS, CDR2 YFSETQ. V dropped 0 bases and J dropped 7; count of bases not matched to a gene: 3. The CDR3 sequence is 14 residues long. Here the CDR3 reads CASSLGTGVEKLFF. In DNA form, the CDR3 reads TGCGCCAGCAGCTTGGGGACAGGTGTTGAAAAACTGTTTTTT. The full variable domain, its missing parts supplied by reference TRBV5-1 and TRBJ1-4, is KAGVTQTPRYLIKTRGQQVTLSCSPISGHRSVSWYQQTPGQGLQFLFEYFSETQRNKGNFPGRFSGRQFSNSRSEMNVSTLELGDSALYLCASSLGTGVEKLFFGSGTQLSVL.

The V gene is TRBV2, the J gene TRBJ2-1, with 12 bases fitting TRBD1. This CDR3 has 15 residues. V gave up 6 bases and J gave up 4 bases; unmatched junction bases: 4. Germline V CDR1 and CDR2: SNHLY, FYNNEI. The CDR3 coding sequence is TGTGCCAGCAGGGCGGGACAGGGGGCATACAATGAGCAGTTCTTC. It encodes CASRAGQGAYNEQFF.

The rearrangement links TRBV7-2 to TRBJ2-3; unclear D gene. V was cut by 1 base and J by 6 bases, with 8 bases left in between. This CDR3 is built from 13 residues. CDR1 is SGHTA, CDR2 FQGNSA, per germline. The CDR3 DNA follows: TGTGCCAGCAGCTTAGAACACGTTGATACGCAGTATTTT. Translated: CASSLEHVDTQYF.

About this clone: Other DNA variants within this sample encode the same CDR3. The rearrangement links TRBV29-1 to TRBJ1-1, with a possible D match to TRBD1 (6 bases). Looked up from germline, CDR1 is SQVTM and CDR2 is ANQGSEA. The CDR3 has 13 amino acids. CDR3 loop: CSTQDRLNTEAFF. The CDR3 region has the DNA TGCAGTACCCAAGACAGGTTGAACACTGAAGCTTTCTTT.

The CDR3 loop reads CASSPRVNLYEQYF. CDR3 DNA: TGTGCCAGCAGTCCGAGGGTGAATCTCTACGAGCAGTACTTC. This rearrangement joins TRBV6-1 to TRBJ2-7, with D possibly TRBD2 on 5 matching bases. The CDR3 runs to 14 residues. From germline, CDR1 is MNHNS and CDR2 SASEGT. The V end lost 5 bases, the J end lost 3 bases, and 14 bases lay between the germline ends.

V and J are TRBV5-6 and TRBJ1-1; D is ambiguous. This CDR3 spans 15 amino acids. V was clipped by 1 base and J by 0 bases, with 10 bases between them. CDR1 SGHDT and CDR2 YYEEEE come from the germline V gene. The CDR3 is CASSLLEGVNTEAFF. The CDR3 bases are TGTGCCAGCAGCTTGTTGGAGGGAGTGAACACTGAAGCTTTCTTT.

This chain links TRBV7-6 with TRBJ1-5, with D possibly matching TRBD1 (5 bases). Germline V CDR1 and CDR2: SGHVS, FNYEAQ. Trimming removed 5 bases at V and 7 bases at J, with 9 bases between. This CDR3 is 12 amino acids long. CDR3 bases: TGTGCCAGCAGCCCGCAGGGCCAGCCCCAGCATTTT. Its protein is CASSPQGQPQHF.

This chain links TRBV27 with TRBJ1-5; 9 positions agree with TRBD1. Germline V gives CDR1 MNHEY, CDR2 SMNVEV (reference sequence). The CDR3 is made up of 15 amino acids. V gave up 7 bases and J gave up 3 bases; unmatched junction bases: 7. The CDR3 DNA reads TGTGCCAGCACCTCGACAGGGGGACTCAATCAGCCCCAGCATTTT. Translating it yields CASTSTGGLNQPQHF.

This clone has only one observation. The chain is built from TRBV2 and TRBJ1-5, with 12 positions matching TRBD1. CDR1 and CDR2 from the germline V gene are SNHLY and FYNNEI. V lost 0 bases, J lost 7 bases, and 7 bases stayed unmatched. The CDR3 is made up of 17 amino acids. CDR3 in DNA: TGTGCCAGCAGTGAAGCAGGGGGACAGGGGGCCGGGCAGCCCCAGCATTTT. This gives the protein CASSEAGGQGAGQPQHF.

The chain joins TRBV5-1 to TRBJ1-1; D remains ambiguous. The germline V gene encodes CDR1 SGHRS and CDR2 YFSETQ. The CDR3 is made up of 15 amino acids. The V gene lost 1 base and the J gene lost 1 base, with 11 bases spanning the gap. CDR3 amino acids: CASSLYSRGNTEAFF. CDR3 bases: TGCGCCAGCAGCTTGTATTCACGGGGGAACACTGAAGCTTTCTTT.

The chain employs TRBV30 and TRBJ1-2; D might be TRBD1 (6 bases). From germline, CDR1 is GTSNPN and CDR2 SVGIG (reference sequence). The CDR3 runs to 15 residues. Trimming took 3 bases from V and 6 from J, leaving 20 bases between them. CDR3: CAWSPSLTGIDGYTF. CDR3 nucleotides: TGTGCCTGGAGCCCCTCTCTAACAGGGATAGATGGCTACACCTTC.

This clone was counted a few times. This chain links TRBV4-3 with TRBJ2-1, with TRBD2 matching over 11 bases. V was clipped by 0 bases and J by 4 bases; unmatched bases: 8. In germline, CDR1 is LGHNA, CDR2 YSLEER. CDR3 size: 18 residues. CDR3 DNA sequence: TGCGCCAGCAGCCAAGACCCCTACGGGACTAGCGGTTACAATGAGCAGTTCTTC. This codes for CASSQDPYGTSGYNEQFF.

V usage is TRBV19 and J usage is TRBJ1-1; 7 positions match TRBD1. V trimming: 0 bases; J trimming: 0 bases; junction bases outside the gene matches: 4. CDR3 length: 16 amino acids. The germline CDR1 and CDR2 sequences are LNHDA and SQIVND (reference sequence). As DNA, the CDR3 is TGTGCCAGTAGTATAGACCCGGGACAGATGAACACTGAAGCTTTCTTT. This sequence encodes CASSIDPGQMNTEAFF.

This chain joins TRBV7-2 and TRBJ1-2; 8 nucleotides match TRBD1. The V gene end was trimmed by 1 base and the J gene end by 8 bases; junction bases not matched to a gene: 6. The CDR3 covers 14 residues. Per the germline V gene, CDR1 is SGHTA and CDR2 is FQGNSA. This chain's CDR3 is CASSLVGAGGGYTF. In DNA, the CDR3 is TGTGCCAGCAGCTTAGTAGGGGCAGGGGGCGGCTACACCTTC.

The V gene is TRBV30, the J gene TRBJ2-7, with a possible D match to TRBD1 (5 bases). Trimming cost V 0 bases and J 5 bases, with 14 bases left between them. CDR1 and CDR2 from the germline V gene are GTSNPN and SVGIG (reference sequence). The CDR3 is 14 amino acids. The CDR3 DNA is TGTGCCTGGAGTGTAAAGGGGCGGACCCACGAGCAGTACTTC. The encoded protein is CAWSVKGRTHEQYF.

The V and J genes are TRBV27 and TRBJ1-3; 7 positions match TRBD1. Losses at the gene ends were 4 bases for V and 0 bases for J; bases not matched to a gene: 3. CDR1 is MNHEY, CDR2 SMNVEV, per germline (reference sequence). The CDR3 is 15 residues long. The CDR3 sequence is CASSSQGTSGNTIYF. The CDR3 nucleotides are TGTGCCAGCAGTTCACAGGGGACCTCTGGAAACACCATATATTTT.